Below, 19 T cell receptor beta chains from the same sample are listed, as sequenced in a study of beta chain features in type 1 diabetes. Expressed TCRB transcripts got sequenced, as all isolated RNA was reverse transcribed. Sequencing was performed with immunoSEQ multiplex PCR; in TCRdb, only in-frame clones are kept and a portion is missing. The sample lists under 45,000 clones; approximately 53% were seen once. Sequenced input: stem cell memory CD4+ T cells from blood. Every receptor here comes from a woman aged 30 to 39 in good health.

There are a few counts of this clone. V gene TRBV7-2 combines with J gene TRBJ1-3; 8 bases agree with TRBD1. V lost 0 bases to trimming and J lost 0 bases; unmatched junction nucleotides: 4. The CDR3 runs 17 residues. CDR1 and CDR2 from the germline V gene are SGHTA and FQGNSA. The CDR3 here is CASSLAGTGFSGNTIYF. For the CDR3, the DNA is TGTGCCAGCAGCTTAGCCGGGACAGGCTTCTCTGGAAACACCATATATTTT.

The V call is TRBV6-6, the J call TRBJ2-3, with 9 bases matching TRBD2. The CDR3 runs to 14 residues. In germline, CDR1 is MNHNY, CDR2 SVGAGI (reference sequence). V lost 5 bases, J lost 6 bases, and 6 bases stayed unmatched. The CDR3 sequence: CASSPSGTRDTQYF. The CDR3 DNA sequence: TGTGCCAGCAGTCCTAGCGGGACTCGTGATACGCAGTATTTT.

The chain combines TRBV28 with TRBJ2-7; possible D gene TRBD2, 6 bases. CDR1 and CDR2 (germline): MDHEN, SYDVKM. CDR3 size: 15 residues. V was shortened by 1 base and J by 0 bases, with 10 bases between the two germline ends. The CDR3: CASSLYGGPSYEQYF. Here the CDR3 DNA reads TGTGCCAGCAGTTTATACGGAGGGCCCTCCTACGAGCAGTACTTC.

The chain is built from TRBV2 and TRBJ2-6; D is perhaps TRBD2 (6 bases). In germline, CDR1 is SNHLY, CDR2 FYNNEI. The CDR3 has 15 amino acids. Trimming removed 6 bases from V and 0 bases from J, with 9 bases in between. The CDR3 loop is CASRDGSSGANVLTF. The CDR3 region has the DNA TGTGCCAGCAGGGACGGGAGCTCTGGGGCCAACGTCCTGACTTTC.

The chain combines TRBV2 with TRBJ2-1; TRBD2 aligns across 8 bases. From germline, CDR1 is SNHLY and CDR2 FYNNEI. V dropped 8 bases and J dropped 5; count of bases not matched to a gene: 11. This CDR3 is 15 amino acids long. CDR3 protein: CASDPRGALNNEQFF. CDR3 DNA sequence: TGTGCCAGCGACCCGCGGGGGGCCCTCAACAATGAGCAGTTCTTC. Drawing the rest from reference TRBV2 and TRBJ2-1, the complete variable domain is EPEVTQTPSHQVTQMGQEVILRCVPISNHLYFYWYRQILGQKVEFLVSFYNNEISEKSEIFDDQFSVERPDGSNFTLKIRSTKLEDSAMYFCASDPRGALNNEQFFGPGTRLTVL.

The rearrangement joins TRBV18 to TRBJ1-1; a possible D gene is TRBD1 (6 bases). V lost 4 bases, J lost 5 bases, and 11 bases lay in between. The CDR3 length is 13 residues. Looked up from germline, CDR1 is KGHSH and CDR2 is LQKENI. This chain's CDR3 is CASSRTQGTEAFF. The CDR3 coding sequence is TGTGCCAGCTCACGGACCCAGGGGACTGAAGCTTTCTTT. The full variable domain, its missing parts supplied by reference TRBV18 and TRBJ1-1, is NAGVMQNPRHLVRRRGQEARLRCSPMKGHSHVYWYRQLPEEGLKFMVYLQKENIIDESGMPKERFSAEFPKEGPSILRIQQVVRGDSAAYFCASSRTQGTEAFFGQGTRLTVV.

The rearrangement links TRBV18 to TRBJ2-5; 14 positions agree with TRBD2. The CDR3 runs 15 residues. Germline CDR1 KGHSH, CDR2 LQKENI. The V gene end was trimmed by 6 bases and the J gene end by 3 bases; junction bases not matched to a gene: 3. The CDR3 DNA sequence: TGTGCCAGCTCCCAGGGACTAGCGGGAGAAGAGACCCAGTACTTC. Translating it yields CASSQGLAGEETQYF. Complete variable domain (other parts from reference TRBV18 and TRBJ2-5): NAGVMQNPRHLVRRRGQEARLRCSPMKGHSHVYWYRQLPEEGLKFMVYLQKENIIDESGMPKERFSAEFPKEGPSILRIQQVVRGDSAAYFCASSQGLAGEETQYFGPGTRLLVL.

This chain connects TRBV19 to TRBJ1-5; D gene uncertain. This CDR3 region has 17 residues. From germline, CDR1 is LNHDA and CDR2 SQIVND (reference sequence). V was shortened by 2 bases and J by 3 bases, with 17 bases between the two germline ends. In DNA, the CDR3 is TGTGCCAGTAGTATACGAGGGTTCAAGGAGATCAATCAGCCCCAGCATTTT. This sequence encodes CASSIRGFKEINQPQHF.

Only a few counts were recorded for this clone. The chain is built from TRBV5-1 and TRBJ2-2; D is unclear. The CDR3 totals 15 residues. Trimming left V 1 base short and J 2 bases short, with 9 bases between. Germline V lookup: CDR1 SGHRS, CDR2 YFSETQ. CDR3 protein: CASSLFIGNTGELFF. CDR3 nucleotides: TGCGCCAGCAGCTTGTTTATCGGTAACACCGGGGAGCTGTTTTTT.

This clone was observed a handful of times. V is TRBV29-1 and J is TRBJ2-7; 7 nucleotides agree with TRBD1. The germline CDR1 and CDR2 sequences are SQVTM and ANQGSEA. V gave up 1 base and J gave up 4 bases; unmatched junction bases: 7. The CDR3 is made up of 14 amino acids. This CDR3 is CSVEGGQLGYEQYF. CDR3 nucleotide sequence: TGCAGCGTTGAAGGGGGACAGTTAGGGTACGAGCAGTACTTC.

V is TRBV10-3 and J is TRBJ2-1; D is perhaps TRBD2 (5 bases). CDR3 size: 12 residues. V lost 3 bases to trimming and J lost 9 bases, with 9 bases between them. Germline CDR1 reads ENHRY; CDR2 reads SYGVKD. CDR3 region: CAISDSRGEQFF. DNA of the CDR3: TGTGCCATCAGTGATAGTCGGGGTGAGCAGTTCTTC.

In its sample, this clone was seen a few times. V gene TRBV30 combines with J gene TRBJ1-4; D ambiguous. The V and J ends lost 4 bases and 0 bases respectively, with 9 bases between them. This CDR3 region has 14 residues. The germline gives CDR1 GTSNPN, CDR2 SVGIG (reference sequence). The CDR3, as DNA: TGTGCCTGGAAAGTGGGCTCAACTAATGAAAAACTGTTTTTT. As protein: CAWKVGSTNEKLFF.

The chain is built from TRBV28 and TRBJ2-7; 10 bases agree with TRBD2. CDR1 MDHEN and CDR2 SYDVKM come from the germline V gene. The junction had 6 bases not matched to a gene; V was cut back by 0 bases and J by 7 bases. This CDR3 region has 15 residues. The CDR3 sequence is CASSLWASGSGEQYF. The CDR3 region has the DNA TGTGCCAGCAGTTTATGGGCTAGCGGGAGTGGAGAGCAGTACTTC.

This clone appeared a few times. The V gene is TRBV7-9, the J gene TRBJ1-1; D is perhaps TRBD1 (6 bases). Per the germline V gene, CDR1 is SEHNR and CDR2 is FQNEAQ (reference sequence). The CDR3 runs 14 residues. V was pared by 5 bases and J by 5 bases, with 15 bases between. CDR3 region: CASSPLRGITEAFF. CDR3 bases: TGTGCCAGCAGCCCACTCAGGGGTATTACTGAAGCTTTCTTT.

This chain connects TRBV2 to TRBJ2-1, with TRBD1 identical over 9 bases. The CDR3 consists of 14 residues. Germline V CDR1 and CDR2: SNHLY, FYNNEI. J gave up 4 bases and V 8 bases, and 6 bases lay outside the gene matches. In nucleotides, the CDR3 is TGTGCCAGCGCGACAGGGGGAGTATACAATGAGCAGTTCTTC. This sequence encodes CASATGGVYNEQFF.

In this sample, this clone turned up a few times. The chain links TRBV7-9 to TRBJ2-7; 7 nucleotides match TRBD1. V gave up 8 bases and J gave up 4 bases; unmatched junction bases: 5. Germline CDR1 reads SEHNR; CDR2 reads FQNEAQ (reference sequence). This CDR3 spans 12 amino acids. The CDR3: CASVGQIYEQYF. As DNA, the CDR3 is TGTGCCAGCGTGGGACAGATATACGAGCAGTACTTC.

The V call is TRBV29-1, the J call TRBJ1-3; possible D gene TRBD1, 5 bases. V was pared by 4 bases and J by 0 bases, with 10 bases between. Per the germline V gene, CDR1 is SQVTM and CDR2 is ANQGSEA. The CDR3 runs 14 residues. The CDR3: CSVAQESSGNTIYF. CDR3 nucleotides: TGCAGCGTTGCACAGGAAAGCTCTGGAAACACCATATATTTT. Filled out from reference TRBV29-1 and TRBJ1-3, the complete variable domain reads SAVISQKPSRDICQRGTSLTIQCQVDSQVTMMFWYRQQPGQSLTLIATANQGSEATYESGFVIDKFPISRPNLTFSTLTVSNMSPEDSSIYLCSVAQESSGNTIYFGEGSWLTVV.

The chain has TRBV30 and TRBJ1-2; D possibly corresponds to TRBD1 (5 bases). The germline V gene encodes CDR1 GTSNPN and CDR2 SVGIG (reference sequence). V lost 0 bases and J lost 8, with 16 bases in between. The CDR3 totals 14 residues. CDR3 sequence reads: CAWSVLRQGRGYTF. The CDR3 DNA follows: TGTGCCTGGAGTGTACTGCGGCAGGGCAGAGGCTACACCTTC.

The chain couples TRBV7-9 to TRBJ2-5; a weak D match, TRBD1 (5 bases). V gave up 0 bases and J gave up 1 base, with 9 bases separating them. There are 15 residues in the CDR3. Germline CDR1 is SEHNR and CDR2 is FQNEAQ (reference sequence). CDR3 loop: CASSLALGRQETQYF. CDR3 nucleotide sequence: TGTGCCAGCAGCTTAGCGTTGGGGCGCCAAGAGACCCAGTACTTC.